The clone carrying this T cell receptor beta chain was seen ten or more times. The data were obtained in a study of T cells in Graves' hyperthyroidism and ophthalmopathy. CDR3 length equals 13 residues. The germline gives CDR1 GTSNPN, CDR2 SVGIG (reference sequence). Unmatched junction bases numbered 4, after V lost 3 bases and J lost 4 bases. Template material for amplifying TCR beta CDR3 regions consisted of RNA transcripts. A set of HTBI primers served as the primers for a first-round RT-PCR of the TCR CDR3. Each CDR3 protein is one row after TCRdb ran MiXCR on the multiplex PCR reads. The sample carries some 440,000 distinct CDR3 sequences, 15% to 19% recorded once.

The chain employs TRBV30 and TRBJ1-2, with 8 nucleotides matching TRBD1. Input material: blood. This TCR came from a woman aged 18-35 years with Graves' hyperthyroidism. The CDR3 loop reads CAWRTGASYGYTF. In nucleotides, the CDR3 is TGTGCCTGGAGGACAGGGGCCTCCTATGGCTACACCTTC.